The table lists the clone carrying this TCR delta chain with a few counts. Its antigen is undetermined. TCRdb shows a much larger clone's protein in place of this DNA's translation, and the two differ at residue 14, likely through a read error; the protein shown is translated from the DNA. These data belong to a study of γδ T cells in repeated Plasmodium falciparum infection. Whole-study context: Four controlled malaria infections with P. falciparum NF54 spanned about 600 days.

Each sorted gammadelta sample had TRG and TRD chains sequenced. TCRdb fed the multiplex PCR reads to CATT. The table lists tens of thousands of delta-chain clones, 1.5% to 2% of them singletons. Overall study findings and caveats: In Vdelta2-negative, largely Vdelta1+, gammadelta repertoires, repeated controlled infections appeared to drive clonal selection waves. Vdelta2-negative gammadelta repertoires appeared less diverse and less shared in Malian than Australian children.

Per germline, CDR1 TSWWSYY and CDR2 QGS. The CDR3 runs to 21 residues. The V segment lost 2 bases and the J segment 3 bases; nucleotides outside the gene matches: 21. Bulk repertoires came from Vgamma9/Vdelta2+ or Vdelta2-negative gammadelta T cells flow-sorted from PBMC. The source material was gamma-delta T cells from blood. This sequence joins TRDV1 and TRDJ1, with 10 bases identical to TRDD3. This clonotype was obtained from a pool of human donors (malaria-infected and uninfected, not separated). The CDR3 protein is CALGEFPFLHLGDIIADKLIF. For the CDR3, the DNA is TGTGCTCTTGGGGAATTCCCGTTCCTCCATCTGGGGGATATCATTGCCGATAAACTCATCTTT.